This TCR beta chain appears in the sequencing data of a study of shared clonotypes between healthy human individuals. Study-wide findings and caveats: Since donors were few, the genetic and exposure-history diversity represented was limited.

This clone was seen a few times. Its antigen is still unknown. Assay execution took place at the deep level. Profiled with immunoSEQ multiplex PCR; TCRdb holds only in-frame clones, not every one. The table records some 1 million clones, about 76% of them present only once. CDR3 size: 15 residues. V was trimmed by 1 base and J by 2 bases, leaving 9 bases between them. The germline V gene encodes CDR1 SGHDN and CDR2 FVKESK. This TCR derives from a man aged 18-30 years in good health. The V and J genes are TRBV14 and TRBJ1-3; D might be TRBD1 (5 bases). Sequencing was carried out using memory CD4+ T cells sorted from blood. The subset: CD45RA-negative fraction. Here the CDR3 DNA reads TGTGCCAGCAGCCAAGCACGGGGGGCTGGAAACACCATATATTTT. This sequence encodes CASSQARGAGNTIYF.